Given below is one TCR beta chain in context. The CDR3 is made up of 14 amino acids. Per germline, CDR1 SGHTA and CDR2 FQGTGA. V gave up 3 bases and J gave up 5 bases, with 10 bases separating them. The data were taken from a study of blood T cell repertoires in COVID-19. The wider study: The study drew acute and convalescent COVID-19 samples from the United States, Italy and Spain. PBMCs, B-cell-depleted T cells, or T cells provided the cDNA or gDNA that made up the material.

In the authors' methods: The assay estimated nucleated cells by amplifying reference gene primers. Sequenced by immunoSEQ multiplex PCR; TCRdb stores in-frame clones only, minus some. Clonal size and the V and J genes are those of that table, whereas D and trimming came from the DNA. In the table there are tens of thousands of clones, around 88% of which are singletons. The chain joins TRBV7-3 to TRBJ2-2; the D gene is possibly TRBD1 (5 bases). The sequenced sample consisted of peripheral blood. The source of this sequence is a man aged 65 to 85 with active COVID-19. The CDR3: CASSFQGPTGELFF. CDR3 nucleotides: TGTGCCAGCAGCTTTCAGGGTCCTACCGGGGAGCTGTTTTTT.